This is a list of T cell receptor beta chains from one sample in a study of blood T cell repertoires in COVID-19. Profiling relied on immunoSEQ multiplex PCR, and the TCRdb table lists in-frame clones only, not all of them. Counted here are 50,000 to 55,000 clones, about 83% occurring once; the ten biggest clones make up roughly 25%. The sequencing sample was made of peripheral blood. These receptors all stem from a woman older than 75 with acute or convalescent COVID-19. CDR3s leave out the opening cysteine and the closing phenylalanine or tryptophan. The D gene is left open where the match is weak.

TRBJ2-3,TRBD2,TRBV2,ASSDVAGFTDTQY
TRBJ2-3,-,TRBV10-1,ASSEFWERGTDTQY
TRBJ2-2,TRBD2,TRBV10-3,ATLTSGNTGELF
TRBJ2-7,-,TRBV6-4,ASSDSLCFIRIGHYYEQY
TRBJ2-5,TRBD2,TRBV7-8,ASSLGGGLAIKQY
TRBJ2-1,TRBD2,TRBV18,ASSPGGTSGNNEQF
TRBJ1-2,-,TRBV7-6,ASSLEGGELGYGYT
TRBJ1-4,TRBD1,TRBV10-3,AISESGRGLEKLF
TRBJ1-5,TRBD1,TRBV6-6,ASNPSRGHRGIQPQH
TRBJ1-1,TRBD1,TRBV10-3,AISPSFLETGVLRGTEAF
TRBJ1-3,-,TRBV11-2,ASSHTGLGNTIY
TRBJ1-4,-,TRBV2,ASRRRVTNEKLF
TRBJ1-3,-,TRBV6-6,ASSNRQHSGNTIY
TRBJ1-6,-,TRBV5-1,ASSLVGGRYGNSPLH
TRBJ1-2,-,TRBV29-1,SVSTGLGYT
TRBJ1-2,-,TRBV28,ASSPPSFGGNYGYT
TRBJ2-1,-,TRBV9,ASSTSPTGRPEQF
TRBJ1-1,-,TRBV21-1,VTGQNTEAF
TRBJ1-3,-,TRBV30,AWSVPGETSGNTIY
TRBJ2-7,TRBD1,TRBV5-4,ASSLQGAPYEQY
TRBJ2-7,-,TRBV28,ASSPPLDEQY
TRBJ1-3,-,TRBV4-1,ASSLILRVPGNTIY